This T cell receptor beta chain was found in a study of a mutant IDH1 vaccine in newly diagnosed glioma. Background on the study: Previous treatment comprised radiotherapy, temozolomide, or both, mostly both.

CDR3 length equals 14 residues. Specified time point: baseline, week 1 (first vaccination visit). Treatment denoted: pre-vaccination baseline after standard-of-care therapy. Using immunoSEQ multiplex PCR, the repertoire was profiled, and TCRdb retains in-frame clones only, with some absent. The table lists about 68,000 clones, about four fifths of them singletons. The receptor was derived from a man between 50 and 59 years old with glioma. V is TRBV21-1 and J is TRBJ2-3; TRBD1, the table's D call, lacks a check against the DNA. TRBV21-1 has pseudogene status. The sequencing used PBMCs, collected from a glioma patient treated with radiotherapy, temozolomide or both. CDR3 in DNA: TGTGCCAGCAGCTCAGGGGGTGGCACAGATACGCAGTATTTT. It translates to CASSSGGGTDTQYF.